This record covers a single T cell receptor beta chain. Its antigen remains unknown. This entry belongs to a study of a mutant IDH1 vaccine in newly diagnosed glioma. Turning to the study itself: Mean patient age was about 40 years; approximately 60% were male and around 40% female. Beforehand, treatment had been radiotherapy, temozolomide, or both; the majority received both. Points from the study as a whole: Shifts in the top peripheral T cell clonotypes seemed unrelated to pseudoprogression. A vaccine-induced immune response developed in roughly 93% of the patients.

The CDR3 contains 17 residues. In germline, CDR1 is MDHEN, CDR2 SYDVKM. J gave up 0 bases and V 6 bases, and 10 bases lay outside the gene matches. This table comes from immunoSEQ multiplex PCR, and its TCRdb copy is limited to in-frame clones, with some not included. The sample lists some 15,000 clones; 95% were seen once. Regarding time point: baseline, week 1 (first vaccination visit). Sample treatment: pre-vaccination baseline after standard-of-care therapy. The sample here was peripheral blood mononuclear cells (PBMCs), taken from a glioma patient treated with radiotherapy, temozolomide or both. The chain combines TRBV28 with TRBJ2-4, with TRBD2 matching 8 bases. The receptor comes from a woman aged 18-35 years with glioma. Some clones in this sample may be carry-over from other donors' samples. CDR3 bases: TGTGCCAGCAGAGGGGTAGCGGGGTCACTAGCCAAAAACATTCAGTACTTC. Protein product: CASRGVAGSLAKNIQYF.